This TCR beta chain emerged from a study of blood T cell repertoires in COVID-19. The overall study: Donors in the United States, Italy and Spain gave samples during acute or convalescent COVID-19. In each case, the material was cDNA or gDNA derived from T cells, B-cell-depleted T cells, or PBMCs.

The CDR3 has 15 amino acids. In germline, CDR1 is LNHDA, CDR2 SQIVND (reference sequence). The V gene lost 5 bases and the J gene lost 1 base, with 9 bases spanning the gap. In the original processing: Reference gene primer amplification gave estimated nucleated cell counts. The assay was immunoSEQ multiplex PCR, and TCRdb's table has in-frame clones only and misses some. V and J calls and clone size are copied from that table; D and trimming were computed from the DNA. The table has around 450,000 clones, roughly 90% seen once. Participant age was roughly 18 to 90 years, and participants resided in roughly 25 US areas.

The specimen sequenced was PBMCs or T cells enriched from blood (not recorded which). The origin of this receptor is a woman younger than 30 who had recovered from COVID-19. V is TRBV19 and J is TRBJ2-6; TRBD1 is a possible D gene (5 bases). CDR3: CASSSRVSGANVLTF. The CDR3 DNA follows: TGTGCCAGTAGTTCCAGGGTGTCTGGGGCCAACGTCCTGACTTTC.